Below are 24 T cell receptor beta chains sequenced from a single sample in a study of siplizumab effects on memory and regulatory T cells (dated 2019 in TCRdb). Libraries came from the immunoSEQ multiplex PCR assay. The table comes from immuneACCESS by way of TCRdb, which keeps in-frame sequences with V and J called. Part of the clones is missing from these tables; in studies checked, under half for an unresolved V gene and the rest for unknown reasons. The table for this sample lists around 65,000 clones; around three quarters of them were counted only once. The ten largest account for approximately 0.4% of the sample. The sequenced material came from memory CD4+ T cells sorted from blood. The cell subset or site tag for this specimen amounts to: unstimulated CD4+ memory T cells. The receptors shown here come from a human donor in good health.

The chain uses TRBV2 and TRBJ2-5; a possible D gene is TRBD2 (7 bases). Per germline, CDR1 SNHLY and CDR2 FYNNEI. The ends were cut back, 4 bases at V and 2 bases at J, with 23 bases in the middle. This CDR3 contains 18 residues. The CDR3 DNA is TGTGCCAGCAGTGGAAGGGGGGGCCGTTTCGGTTTACAAGAGACCCAGTACTTC. As protein: CASSGRGGRFGLQETQYF.

V usage is TRBV6-6 and J usage is TRBJ2-2; D gene unclear. Trimming removed 5 bases from V and 7 bases from J, with 8 bases in between. Germline V gives CDR1 MNHNY, CDR2 SVGAGI (reference sequence). The CDR3 runs 12 residues. The CDR3 bases are TGTGCCAGCAGTCGAGAAGGCGGGGAGCTGTTTTTT. Protein sequence: CASSREGGELFF.

As to this clone: Distinct nucleotide sequences in the sample also encode this CDR3. In nucleotides, the CDR3 is TGTCGGAGCGGGGGGATCTGGAATGAGCAGTTCTTC. This sequence encodes CRSGGIWNEQFF. V gene TRBV30 combines with J gene TRBJ2-1, with 9 bases identical to TRBD2. The CDR3 is 12 residues long. Germline CDR1 GTSNPN, CDR2 SVGIG (reference sequence).

The chain recombines TRBV12-5 with TRBJ2-1; D call uncertain. Germline lookup yields CDR1 LGHNT and CDR2 FRNRAP. Trimming removed 5 bases at V and 0 bases at J, with 11 bases between. The CDR3 extends over 15 amino acids. The CDR3 DNA reads as TGTGCTAGTGGTACCCTCGGACGCTCCTACAATGAGCAGTTCTTC. It specifies CASGTLGRSYNEQFF.

V and J are TRBV25-1 and TRBJ2-3; D is unresolved. V gave up 3 bases and J gave up 1 base, with 2 bases separating them. The germline V gene has CDR1 MGHDK and CDR2 SYGVNS. The CDR3 is 12 residues long. CDR3 bases: TGTGCCAGCAGTGACCGCACAGATACGCAGTATTTT. This sequence encodes CASSDRTDTQYF.

The CDR3 spells CASGATRSSYEQYF. The DNA of the CDR3 is TGTGCCAGCGGAGCTACCCGCAGCTCCTACGAGCAGTACTTC. The chain carries TRBV6-5 and TRBJ2-7; D gene unclear. This CDR3 is 14 amino acids long. Germline V lookup: CDR1 MNHEY, CDR2 SVGAGI. V lost 8 bases and J 0 bases, leaving 14 bases between the germline ends.

This chain's CDR3 is CASSPDRSEQYF. Written as DNA, the CDR3 is TGTGCCAGCAGCCCGGACAGAAGTGAGCAGTACTTC. The chain couples TRBV11-2 to TRBJ2-7; D may be TRBD1 (6 bases). The CDR3 length is 12 residues. The germline V gene has CDR1 SGHAT and CDR2 FQNNGV. With 5 bases removed from V and 7 bases from J, the gap between germline ends came to 12 bases.

The CDR3 loop is CASSRHPGGASGELFF. The CDR3 nucleotides are TGTGCCAGCAGCCGTCACCCGGGGGGGGCTTCCGGGGAGCTGTTTTTT. V usage is TRBV5-5 and J usage is TRBJ2-2; 8 bases match TRBD2. Germline V gene data show CDR1 as SGHKS and CDR2 as YYEKEE (reference sequence). With V trimmed by 4 bases and J by 6 bases, 11 bases remained unmatched. The CDR3 totals 16 residues.

The chain links TRBV7-2 to TRBJ1-1; TRBD1 agrees at 9 bases. Germline values: CDR1 SGHTA, CDR2 FQGNSA. The V and J ends lost 5 bases and 6 bases, in that order; junction bases with no gene match: 7. CDR3 length equals 14 residues. CDR3 sequence: CASSRTGGSSEAFF. Here the CDR3 DNA reads TGTGCCAGCAGCCGAACAGGGGGCAGTTCTGAAGCTTTCTTT.

V gene TRBV29-1 combines with J gene TRBJ2-2; D is uncertain. The CDR3 runs 13 residues. Germline loops: CDR1 SQVTM, CDR2 ANQGSEA. V gave up 6 bases and J gave up 4 bases, with 12 bases separating them. For the CDR3, the DNA is TGCAGCGTCCGTATGAGTGGCACCGGGGAGCTGTTTTTT. This gives the protein CSVRMSGTGELFF.

The J gene is TRBJ2-7, the V gene TRBV12-5; 7 positions match TRBD1. Germline V lookup: CDR1 LGHNT, CDR2 FRNRAP. J was trimmed by 5 bases and V by 5 bases; bases with no gene match: 6. The CDR3 covers 13 residues. This CDR3 is CASGPPTGNEQYF. As DNA, the CDR3 is TGTGCTAGTGGTCCCCCGACAGGGAACGAGCAGTACTTC. Full variable domain (rest looked up from reference TRBV12-5 and TRBJ2-7): DARVTQTPRHKVTEMGQEVTMRCQPILGHNTVFWYRQTMMQGLELLAYFRNRAPLDDSGMPKDRFSAEMPDATLATLKIQPSEPRDSAVYFCASGPPTGNEQYFGPGTRLTVT.

This sequence joins TRBV5-4 and TRBJ2-1; 7 bases are a match to TRBD1. This CDR3 is 14 amino acids long. J gave up 6 bases and V 7 bases, and 10 bases lay outside the gene matches. Per germline, CDR1 SGHNT and CDR2 YYREEE (reference sequence). CDR3 residues: CASVRDSDSNEQFF. For the CDR3, the DNA is TGTGCCAGCGTCCGGGACAGTGACTCCAATGAGCAGTTCTTC.

Worth noting for this clone: The germline gene is not matched at one end of the junction; a read error may be the cause. Distinct nucleotide sequences in the sample also encode this CDR3. The V and J genes are TRBV19 and TRBJ1-1; D remains unclear. CDR1 LNHDA and CDR2 SQIVND come from the germline V gene (reference sequence). CDR3 length: 13 amino acids. CDR3 loop: CASTAMVDAEAFF. The CDR3 DNA follows: TGTGCCAGTACCGCGATGGTGGATGCTGAGGCTTTCTTT. The full variable domain, in which reference TRBV19 and TRBJ1-1 provide the parts outside the CDR3, is DGGITQSPKYLFRKEGQNVTLSCEQNLNHDAMYWYRQDPGQGLRLIYYSQIVNDFQKGDIAEGYSVSREKKESFPLTVTSAQKNPTAFYLCASTAMVDAEAFFGQGTRLTVV.

The chain is built from TRBV5-4 and TRBJ2-3; D unclear. Trimming removed 4 bases at V and 2 bases at J, with 14 bases between. CDR3 size: 15 residues. CDR1 and CDR2 from the germline V gene are SGHNT and YYREEE (reference sequence). The CDR3 DNA follows: TGTGCCAGCAGCCCCGCCCGGGCCAACACAGATACGCAGTATTTT. This gives the protein CASSPARANTDTQYF.

V usage is TRBV30 and J usage is TRBJ2-7; 10 nucleotides match TRBD2. Per the germline V gene, CDR1 is GTSNPN and CDR2 is SVGIG (reference sequence). With 2 bases clipped from V and 1 base from J, the junction kept 5 bases outside the gene matches. The CDR3 totals 15 residues. The CDR3 region is CAWSHSSGGSYEQYF. CDR3 coding DNA: TGTGCCTGGAGTCACTCTAGCGGGGGTTCCTACGAGCAGTACTTC.

The gene calls are TRBV4-2 and TRBJ2-1; 9 bases match TRBD2. Germline V CDR1 and CDR2: LGHNA, YNFKEQ. There are 14 residues in the CDR3. The trim removed 4 bases at V and 8 bases at J, leaving 6 bases unmatched. This CDR3 reads CASSPGTSIYEQFF. Here the CDR3 DNA reads TGTGCCAGCAGCCCCGGGACTAGCATTTATGAGCAGTTCTTC.

V gene TRBV7-9 combines with J gene TRBJ1-1, with no clear D. CDR3 size: 14 residues. V was clipped by 1 base and J by 0 bases, with 6 bases between them. CDR1 SEHNR and CDR2 FQNEAQ come from the germline V gene (reference sequence). The CDR3 DNA sequence: TGTGCCAGCAGCTTAGGGCTCATGAACACTGAAGCTTTCTTT. It codes for CASSLGLMNTEAFF.

This chain links TRBV6-5 with TRBJ2-6; D uncertain. Germline CDR1 is MNHEY and CDR2 is SVGAGI. V lost 4 bases, J lost 0 bases, and 4 bases lay in between. This CDR3 has 14 residues. CDR3 residues: CASSLISGANVLTF. Written as DNA, the CDR3 is TGTGCCAGCAGTTTAATCTCTGGGGCCAACGTCCTGACTTTC.

This chain uses TRBV6-6 with TRBJ2-7; D remains unclear. Germline CDR1 MNHNY, CDR2 SVGAGI (reference sequence). CDR3 size: 15 residues. The V end lost 6 bases, the J end lost 2 bases, and 17 bases lay between the germline ends. CDR3 residues: CASRPSPDRPYEQYF. DNA of the CDR3: TGTGCCAGCAGGCCGTCCCCGGACCGTCCCTACGAGCAGTACTTC.

This chain joins TRBV2 and TRBJ1-1; 7 bases map to TRBD1. The germline CDR1 and CDR2 sequences are SNHLY and FYNNEI. With 6 bases clipped from V and 7 bases from J, the junction kept 8 bases outside the gene matches. The CDR3 is 13 residues long. The CDR3: CASRVRGGNEAFF. As DNA, the CDR3 is TGTGCCAGCAGGGTCAGGGGGGGCAATGAAGCTTTCTTT.

The sample holds a few counts of this clone. CDR3 loop: CASSQEWGQVSTGELFF. In nucleotides, the CDR3 is TGTGCCAGCAGCCAAGAGTGGGGACAGGTTAGCACCGGGGAGCTGTTTTTT. This chain links TRBV4-2 with TRBJ2-2; TRBD1 agrees at 8 bases. The CDR3 totals 17 residues. The junction had 7 bases not matched to a gene; V was cut back by 0 bases and J by 4 bases. CDR1 and CDR2 (germline): LGHNA, YNFKEQ.

The chain links TRBV5-1 to TRBJ2-7; D is possibly TRBD2 (6 bases). Trimming removed 2 bases from V and 0 bases from J, with 12 bases in between. The CDR3 consists of 15 residues. Per germline, CDR1 SGHRS and CDR2 YFSETQ. CDR3 bases: TGCGCCAGCAGCTTCGGAGGGAAATCCTCCTACGAGCAGTACTTC. Translating it yields CASSFGGKSSYEQYF.

This chain uses TRBV2 with TRBJ2-3, with 11 positions matching TRBD2. Per the germline V gene, CDR1 is SNHLY and CDR2 is FYNNEI. Germline trimming cut 5 bases from V and 0 bases from J; bases unmatched to any gene: 10. The CDR3 has 18 residues. The CDR3 loop reads CASSRGGLAASSTDTQYF. The CDR3, as DNA: TGTGCCAGCAGTAGGGGGGGACTAGCGGCTTCTAGCACAGATACGCAGTATTTT.

This clone was counted a single time. The rearrangement links TRBV4-1 to TRBJ2-1; D perhaps matches TRBD2 (5 bases). CDR3 length: 16 residues. V was shortened by 5 bases and J by 5 bases, with 19 bases between the two germline ends. Germline V CDR1 and CDR2: MGHRA, YSYEKL. The CDR3: CASSEHNRGWDNEQFF. The CDR3 DNA reads TGCGCCAGCAGCGAACATAACCGGGGATGGGACAATGAGCAGTTCTTC.